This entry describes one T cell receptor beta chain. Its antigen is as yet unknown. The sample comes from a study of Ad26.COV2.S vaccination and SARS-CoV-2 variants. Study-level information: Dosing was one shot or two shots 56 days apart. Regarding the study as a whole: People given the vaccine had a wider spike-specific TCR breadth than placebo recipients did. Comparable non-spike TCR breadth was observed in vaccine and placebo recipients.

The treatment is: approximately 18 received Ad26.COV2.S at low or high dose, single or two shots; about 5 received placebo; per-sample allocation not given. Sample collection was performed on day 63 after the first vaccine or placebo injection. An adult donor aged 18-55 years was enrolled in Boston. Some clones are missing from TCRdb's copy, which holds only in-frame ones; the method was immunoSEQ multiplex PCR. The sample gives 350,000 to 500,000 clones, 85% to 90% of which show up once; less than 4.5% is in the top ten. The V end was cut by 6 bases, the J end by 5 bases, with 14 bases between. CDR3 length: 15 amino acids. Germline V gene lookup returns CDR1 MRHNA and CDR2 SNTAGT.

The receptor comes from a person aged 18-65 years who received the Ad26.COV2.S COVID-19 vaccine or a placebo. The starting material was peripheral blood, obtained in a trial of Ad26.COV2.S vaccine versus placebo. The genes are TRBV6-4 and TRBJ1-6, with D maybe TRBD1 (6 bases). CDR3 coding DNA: TGTGCCAGCAGAGAACAGGGCAGCGATAATTCACCCCTCCACTTT. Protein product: CASREQGSDNSPLHF.